This entry lists 30 T cell receptor beta chains sequenced from one sample in a study of monozygotic twins with cystic fibrosis. Clones were read by immunoSEQ multiplex PCR, and TCRdb kept only the in-frame ones, dropping some. The table has under 20,000 clones, around 97% seen once. Input material: blood. These receptors originate from a woman aged 30 to 39 with cystic fibrosis.

The genes are TRBV6-5 and TRBJ2-5; D is undetermined. V gave up 0 bases and J gave up 3 bases, with 11 bases separating them. From germline, CDR1 is MNHEY and CDR2 SVGAGI. The CDR3 is 15 residues long. CDR3 loop: CASSYSGPTEETQYF. The CDR3 DNA reads TGTGCCAGCAGTTACTCTGGTCCCACCGAAGAGACCCAGTACTTC.

The chain has TRBV6-5 and TRBJ1-1; 7 nucleotides align to TRBD1. V lost 2 bases, J lost 1 base, and 4 bases stayed unmatched. The CDR3 sequence is 15 residues long. The V gene's germline CDR1 is MNHEY and CDR2 SVGAGI. This CDR3 reads CASSYEGATNTEAFF. CDR3 in DNA: TGTGCCAGCAGTTACGAGGGGGCCACGAACACTGAAGCTTTCTTT.

The V call is TRBV7-9, the J call TRBJ1-1; weak D call: TRBD1 (5 bases). V was cut by 5 bases and J by 0 bases, with 13 bases left in between. CDR3 length: 15 residues. CDR1 and CDR2 (germline): SEHNR, FQNEAQ (reference sequence). CDR3 sequence: CASSPLTAMNTEAFF. The DNA of the CDR3 is TGTGCCAGCAGCCCATTGACAGCTATGAACACTGAAGCTTTCTTT.

This clone appeared once. V is TRBV9 and J is TRBJ2-5; D may correspond to TRBD1 or TRBD2 (6 bases each). The CDR3 has 16 amino acids. Germline CDR1 is SGDLS and CDR2 is YYNGEE. The V end was cut by 0 bases, the J end by 6 bases, with 18 bases between. CDR3 sequence: CASSVGGAINAQTQYF. CDR3 sequence (DNA): TGTGCCAGCAGCGTAGGGGGGGCTATCAACGCGCAGACCCAGTACTTC. Complete variable domain (other parts from reference TRBV9 and TRBJ2-5): DSGVTQTPKHLITATGQRVTLRCSPRSGDLSVYWYQQSLDQGLQFLIQYYNGEERAKGNILERFSAQQFPDLHSELNLSSLELGDSALYFCASSVGGAINAQTQYFGPGTRLLVL.

The chain couples TRBV5-6 to TRBJ1-6; no reliable D call. Germline CDR1 reads SGHDT; CDR2 reads YYEEEE. Between the trimmed V and J ends, which lost 0 bases and 4 bases, there was a span of 11 bases. CDR3 size: 16 residues. The CDR3 sequence is CASSLVFHGYNSPLHF. CDR3 sequence (DNA): TGTGCCAGCAGCTTGGTATTTCATGGATATAATTCACCCCTCCACTTT.

The chain uses TRBV6-1 and TRBJ2-2, with 10 positions matching TRBD2. CDR1 and CDR2 from the germline V gene are MNHNS and SASEGT. The CDR3 totals 16 residues. Trimming cost V 2 bases and J 5 bases; bases outside gene matches: 5. The CDR3 nucleotides are TGTGCCAGCAGTGAACTAGCGGGGGATAGGACCGGGGAGCTGTTTTTT. Amino acids: CASSELAGDRTGELFF.

This chain links TRBV5-1 with TRBJ1-1; 7 bases map to TRBD1. The CDR3 consists of 13 residues. Germline lookup yields CDR1 SGHRS and CDR2 YFSETQ. Unmatched junction bases numbered 7, after V lost 7 bases and J lost 4 bases. CDR3 in amino acids: CASERGPGTEAFF. The CDR3, as DNA: TGCGCCAGCGAGAGGGGGCCGGGCACTGAAGCTTTCTTT.

The V call is TRBV15, the J call TRBJ1-1; D remains ambiguous. The germline V and J ends were trimmed by 1 base and 1 base, with 10 bases remaining between them. CDR3 length equals 15 residues. Germline CDR1 LNHNV, CDR2 YYDKDF (reference sequence). CDR3 amino acids: CATSRGRVENTEAFF. The CDR3 coding sequence is TGTGCCACCAGCAGAGGGAGGGTGGAGAACACTGAAGCTTTCTTT.

This clone was detected only once. This chain joins TRBV7-2 and TRBJ2-5; 10 nucleotides agree with TRBD2. The CDR3 covers 16 residues. V lost 2 bases to trimming and J lost 2 bases; unmatched junction nucleotides: 5. The germline CDR1 and CDR2 sequences are SGHTA and FQGNSA. This CDR3 is CASSLSSSGGQETQYF. The CDR3 bases are TGTGCCAGCAGCTTATCGAGTAGCGGGGGGCAAGAGACCCAGTACTTC.

In this sample, this clone turned up once. The J gene is TRBJ2-1, the V gene TRBV27; perhaps TRBD2 as D (5 bases). The CDR3 length is 16 residues. Germline V gene sequence: CDR1 MNHEY, CDR2 SMNVEV (reference sequence). V was cut by 7 bases and J by 0 bases, with 16 bases left in between. CDR3 sequence: CASTSGTPSSYNEQFF. CDR3 bases: TGTGCCAGCACTTCGGGAACCCCGAGCTCCTACAATGAGCAGTTCTTC.

The V gene is TRBV6-5, the J gene TRBJ2-4; 10 bases line up with TRBD1. The CDR3 contains 16 residues. V lost 0 bases, J lost 7 bases, and 6 bases stayed unmatched. Germline V gives CDR1 MNHEY, CDR2 SVGAGI. CDR3 protein: CASSYSIPGQGNIQYF. The CDR3 DNA reads as TGTGCCAGCAGTTACTCCATTCCGGGACAGGGGAACATTCAGTACTTC.

The V and J genes are TRBV7-2 and TRBJ1-5, with TRBD1 as a possible D gene (5 bases). The CDR3 extends over 15 amino acids. Trimming took off 1 base at V and 1 base at J, with 8 bases between the two ends. Germline CDR1 is SGHTA and CDR2 is FQGNSA. CDR3 loop: CASSLGGHSNQPQHF. The CDR3 coding sequence is TGTGCCAGCAGCTTAGGGGGCCACAGCAATCAGCCCCAGCATTTT.

This chain links TRBV5-6 with TRBJ2-6; D is unresolved. V gave up 4 bases and J gave up 0 bases, with 14 bases separating them. Germline V lookup: CDR1 SGHDT, CDR2 YYEEEE. The CDR3 extends over 17 amino acids. CDR3 protein: CASSQIGTLSGANVLTF. The CDR3 DNA reads TGTGCCAGCAGCCAAATCGGCACTCTCTCTGGGGCCAACGTCCTGACTTTC.

The chain has TRBV10-1 and TRBJ2-5, with D possibly being TRBD2 (6 bases). V dropped 6 bases and J dropped 4 bases, with 15 bases sitting between them. The length of the CDR3 is 14 residues. Germline V gives CDR1 WNHNN, CDR2 SYGVQD (reference sequence). The CDR3 sequence: CASSLGGIGETQYF. CDR3 coding DNA: TGCGCCAGCAGCCTGGGGGGAATCGGAGAGACCCAGTACTTC.

This chain uses TRBV5-1 with TRBJ2-7; tentative D call: TRBD1 (6 bases). Trimming stripped 4 bases from V and 9 bases from J, with 17 bases between. This CDR3 is built from 13 residues. Germline CDR1 and CDR2: SGHRS and YFSETQ. The CDR3 DNA follows: TGCGCCAGCAGCCGGTTAGGGGAAGGGGGGCAGTACTTC. Translating it yields CASSRLGEGGQYF.

The J gene is TRBJ1-2, the V gene TRBV11-3; 7 bases line up with TRBD1. CDR1 is SGHNT and CDR2 is YENEEA in the germline V gene. This CDR3 has 15 residues. V lost 6 bases to trimming and J lost 2 bases; unmatched junction nucleotides: 9. The CDR3: CASRVVLGQNYGYTF. CDR3 coding DNA: TGTGCCAGCAGGGTCGTATTGGGACAGAACTATGGCTACACCTTC.

The V gene is TRBV4-1, the J gene TRBJ2-1; no clear D gene. Germline assignment: CDR1 MGHRA and CDR2 YSYEKL. V was trimmed by 1 base and J by 0 bases, leaving 7 bases between them. This CDR3 comprises 15 residues. CDR3 DNA: TGCGCCAGCAGCCAAGCTTCTAACTCCTACAATGAGCAGTTCTTC. Translation: CASSQASNSYNEQFF.

CDR3 DNA: TGTGCCAGCCTAGCGGGGGGGCGGGAGACCCAGTACTTC. Encoded protein: CASLAGGRETQYF. The gene calls are TRBV28 and TRBJ2-5, with TRBD2 identical over 12 bases. CDR1 MDHEN and CDR2 SYDVKM come from the germline V gene. V shed 8 bases, J shed 5 bases, and the junction held 3 bases outside the gene matches. CDR3 size: 13 residues.

In regard to this clone: The sample contains more than one DNA sequence encoding this CDR3. This chain connects TRBV6-1 to TRBJ2-3, with 11 bases lining up with TRBD2. This CDR3 is built from 15 residues. Per the germline V gene, CDR1 is MNHNS and CDR2 is SASEGT. V shed 2 bases and J 4 bases; nucleotides not matched to a gene: 2. CDR3 loop: CASSELAGGPDTQYF. The DNA of the CDR3 is TGTGCCAGCAGTGAATTAGCGGGGGGGCCAGATACGCAGTATTTT.

The V and J genes are TRBV7-9 and TRBJ2-2, with D possibly being TRBD1 (5 bases). CDR1 is SEHNR, CDR2 FQNEAQ, per germline (reference sequence). This CDR3 comprises 14 residues. V lost 1 base and J lost 4, with 7 bases in between. The CDR3 spells CASSLDRITGELFF. The CDR3 DNA reads as TGTGCCAGCAGCTTAGACAGGATCACCGGGGAGCTGTTTTTT.

The chain employs TRBV2 and TRBJ1-2; no clear D gene. CDR3 length: 13 amino acids. Germline lookup yields CDR1 SNHLY and CDR2 FYNNEI. V lost 4 bases and J 6 bases, leaving 12 bases between the germline ends. The CDR3: CASSVEGLDGYTF. The CDR3 coding sequence is TGTGCCAGCAGTGTTGAGGGTTTGGATGGCTACACCTTC.

Comment on this clone: Other DNA sequences in the sample encode the same CDR3. This chain connects TRBV5-1 to TRBJ2-1; D is unresolved. V lost 1 base and J lost 0, with 2 bases in between. In germline, CDR1 is SGHRS, CDR2 YFSETQ. The CDR3 is 13 amino acids. CDR3: CASSLSSYNEQFF. The CDR3 DNA sequence: TGCGCCAGCAGCTTGTCCTCCTACAATGAGCAGTTCTTC. The full variable domain, with the rest looked up from reference TRBV5-1 and TRBJ2-1, is KAGVTQTPRYLIKTRGQQVTLSCSPISGHRSVSWYQQTPGQGLQFLFEYFSETQRNKGNFPGRFSGRQFSNSRSEMNVSTLELGDSALYLCASSLSSYNEQFFGPGTRLTVL.

The V and J genes are TRBV9 and TRBJ1-3; perhaps TRBD1 as D (5 bases). The CDR3 totals 15 residues. Germline V gene data show CDR1 as SGDLS and CDR2 as YYNGEE. Trimming removed 0 bases at V and 2 bases at J, with 9 bases between. The CDR3 nucleotides are TGTGCCAGCAGCGTAGCGGGGGAGGCTGGAAACACCATATATTTT. Residues: CASSVAGEAGNTIYF.

The V and J genes are TRBV7-2 and TRBJ2-5, with D perhaps matching TRBD1 (5 bases). Trimming left V 1 base short and J 5 bases short, with 8 bases between. The CDR3 length is 13 residues. CDR1 is SGHTA, CDR2 FQGNSA, per germline. The CDR3 reads CASSLGGGETQYF. The CDR3 DNA sequence: TGTGCCAGCAGCTTAGGGGGCGGCGAGACCCAGTACTTC.

This chain connects TRBV9 to TRBJ2-3, with a weak D call TRBD2 (5 bases). The CDR3 runs to 15 residues. The V end lost 3 bases, the J end lost 3 bases, and 14 bases lay between the germline ends. Germline loops: CDR1 SGDLS, CDR2 YYNGEE. In nucleotides, the CDR3 is TGTGCCAGCAGCGCCCTACTAGTTTCGACAGATACGCAGTATTTT. It codes for CASSALLVSTDTQYF.

The chain employs TRBV6-5 and TRBJ2-5; D not certain. Germline V lookup: CDR1 MNHEY, CDR2 SVGAGI. The V gene lost 0 bases and the J gene lost 0 bases, with 8 bases spanning the gap. The CDR3 length is 15 residues. The chain's CDR3 is CASSYSIIDQETQYF. In nucleotides, the CDR3 is TGTGCCAGCAGTTACTCGATAATAGACCAAGAGACCCAGTACTTC.

The V and J genes are TRBV28 and TRBJ1-5; a weak D match, TRBD1 (5 bases). V lost 2 bases and J lost 2, with 10 bases in between. This CDR3 contains 15 residues. Germline CDR1 MDHEN, CDR2 SYDVKM. The CDR3 DNA follows: TGTGCCAGCAGTTTAGAAGGGGCCGGCAATCAGCCCCAGCATTTT. Its protein product is CASSLEGAGNQPQHF.

This clone has just one count. The chain joins TRBV7-7 to TRBJ2-5; TRBD1 matches at 8 bases. In germline, CDR1 is SSHAT, CDR2 FNYEAQ (reference sequence). V shed 1 base and J 1 base; nucleotides not matched to a gene: 5. This CDR3 has 16 residues. Here the CDR3 reads CASSLVGGTGQETQYF. CDR3 DNA sequence: TGTGCCAGCAGCTTAGTAGGCGGGACAGGCCAAGAGACCCAGTACTTC.

The chain is built from TRBV29-1 and TRBJ1-1; D not certain. V shed 5 bases and J shed 1 base, with 14 bases lying between them. The CDR3 consists of 14 residues. Germline CDR1 is SQVTM and CDR2 is ANQGSEA. CDR3 bases: TGCAGCGTTCCGGGGAGGCCGGCGAACACTGAAGCTTTCTTT. Translated, it gives CSVPGRPANTEAFF.

This clone was detected once. The chain carries TRBV30 and TRBJ1-6; 10 positions agree with TRBD1. The CDR3 totals 16 residues. The ends lost 5 bases at V and 4 bases at J; junction bases unmatched: 8. CDR1 and CDR2 from the germline V gene are GTSNPN and SVGIG (reference sequence). The CDR3 DNA follows: TGTGCCTGGCTAGACCGGGACAGGGGTTATAATTCACCCCTCCACTTT. Residues: CAWLDRDRGYNSPLHF.